A selection of T cell receptor beta chains follows, all from one sample in a study of blood T cell repertoires in COVID-19. The data were produced by immunoSEQ multiplex PCR, yet TCRdb's version contains in-frame clones alone and is incomplete. This table holds around 190,000 clones, more than 80% found once. The sample was peripheral blood. These receptors were collected from a woman aged 60 to 75 with acute or convalescent COVID-19. Both conserved end residues are part of each CDR3. The D gene is left open where the match is weak. Rows give clone size only sometimes, using once, few, many, or a class for an expanded clone.

D	length	V	J	size	CDR3	DNA
.	14	TRBV19	TRBJ1-6	.	CASSGRTENSPLHF	TGTGCCAGTAGTGGGCGGACAGAAAATTCACCCCTCCACTTT
.	14	TRBV27	TRBJ1-2	.	CASSLGPAIGGYTF	TGTGCCAGCAGTTTGGGGCCTGCCATAGGAGGCTACACCTTC
.	17	TRBV21-1	TRBJ2-1	once	CASSRHETGRMGNEQFF	TGTGCCAGCAGCCGCCACGAGACAGGCCGAATGGGGAATGAGCAGTTCTTC
.	13	TRBV5-1	TRBJ1-1	once	CASSWTANTEAFF	TGCGCCAGCAGCTGGACAGCGAACACTGAAGCTTTCTTT
.	15	TRBV15	TRBJ1-4	.	CATSRDAGVNEKLFF	TGTGCCACCAGCAGAGATGCAGGGGTGAATGAAAAACTGTTTTTT
.	14	TRBV27	TRBJ1-5	.	CASSFGQTNQPQHF	TGTGCCAGCAGTTTTGGGCAGACCAATCAGCCCCAGCATTTT
.	10	TRBV29-1	TRBJ1-1	.	CSGLEGEAFF	TGCAGCGGACTAGAGGGGGAAGCTTTCTTT
TRBD1	16	TRBV4-1	TRBJ1-1	.	CASSLRGQGAGTEAFF	TGCGCCAGCAGCCTCCGGGGACAGGGGGCAGGTACTGAAGCTTTCTTT
.	14	TRBV3-1/TRBV3-2	TRBJ2-1	.	CASSQAGALHEQFF	TGTGCCAGCAGCCAAGCGGGAGCTCTCCATGAGCAGTTCTTC
TRBD1	16	TRBV5-8	TRBJ2-5	few	CASSLGQGGYQETQYF	TGTGCCAGCAGCTTGGGACAGGGGGGGTACCAAGAGACCCAGTACTTC
.	14	TRBV19	TRBJ1-5	.	CASTRGAAGQPQHF	TGTGCCAGTACCCGGGGAGCCGCGGGACAGCCCCAGCATTTT
.	16	TRBV28	TRBJ2-1	.	CASSSPGTSAYNEQFF	TGTGCCAGCAGTTCTCCCGGGACTTCTGCCTACAATGAGCAGTTCTTC
TRBD1	13	TRBV5-1	TRBJ1-1	.	CASSLGQGAEAFF	TGCGCCAGCAGCTTGGGACAGGGGGCTGAAGCTTTCTTT
TRBD2	16	TRBV7-9	TRBJ2-4	once	CASSSSGRGAKNIQYF	TGTGCCAGCAGCTCTAGCGGGAGGGGAGCCAAAAACATTCAGTACTTC
TRBD1	16	TRBV19	TRBJ2-2	.	CASSTGTGRTTGELFF	TGTGCCAGTAGTACGGGGACAGGGCGGACCACCGGGGAGCTGTTTTTT
.	16	TRBV30	TRBJ1-3	.	CAWSVFSGGTGNTIYF	TGTGCCTGGAGTGTATTTTCGGGAGGAACCGGAAACACCATATATTTT
TRBD2	15	TRBV5-1	TRBJ2-3	.	CASSLTSGSTDTQYF	TGCGCCAGCAGCTTGACTAGCGGTAGCACAGATACGCAGTATTTT
TRBD1	14	TRBV6-5	TRBJ1-2	.	CASSTGQGLGGYTF	TGTGCCAGCAGTACGGGACAGGGATTGGGTGGCTACACCTTC
TRBD1	14	TRBV2	TRBJ1-1	.	CASSGTGGGTEAFF	TGTGCCAGCAGTGGGACAGGGGGAGGAACTGAAGCTTTCTTT
TRBD2	18	TRBV7-8	TRBJ2-5	.	CASSSFPPSSGRVETQYF	TGTGCCAGCAGCTCCTTCCCTCCTTCTAGCGGGAGAGTGGAGACCCAGTACTTC
.	14	TRBV27	TRBJ2-3	.	CASSHTLRRGTQYF	TGTGCCAGCAGTCACACCTTGCGGCGCGGTACGCAGTATTTT
.	13	TRBV2	TRBJ1-5	.	CASSEISSQPQHF	TGTGCCAGCAGTGAAATCTCGTCTCAGCCCCAGCATTTT
.	14	TRBV7-9	TRBJ1-1	.	CASSLAGRNTEAFF	TGTGCCAGCAGCTTAGCGGGGAGGAACACTGAAGCTTTCTTT
TRBD1	15	TRBV6-5	TRBJ1-1	.	CASRDRQGKNTEAFF	TGTGCCAGCAGGGACCGACAGGGGAAGAACACTGAAGCTTTCTTT
.	15	TRBV6-5	TRBJ1-2	.	CASSYVVGANYGYTF	TGTGCCAGCAGTTACGTCGTAGGGGCTAACTATGGCTACACCTTC
.	13	TRBV11-2	TRBJ2-2	.	CASLGQSGGELFF	TGTGCCAGCCTAGGACAGTCTGGCGGGGAGCTGTTTTTT
.	13	TRBV13	TRBJ2-3	.	CASSSVSTDTQYF	TGTGCCAGCAGCTCGGTCAGCACAGATACGCAGTATTTT
TRBD1	14	TRBV19	TRBJ1-5	.	CASSGTGLNQPQHF	TGTGCCAGTAGTGGGACAGGATTAAATCAGCCCCAGCATTTT
.	12	TRBV16	TRBJ1-5	.	CASSLRGTLKHF	TGTGCCAGCAGCCTGCGGGGCACCCTAAAGCATTTT
.	13	TRBV3-1/TRBV3-2	TRBJ1-5	.	CASSQELNQPQHF	TGTGCCAGCAGCCAAGAGCTAAATCAGCCCCAGCATTTT
TRBD2	16	TRBV3-1/TRBV3-2	TRBJ2-2	.	CASSQAASGNTGELFF	TGTGCCAGCAGCCAAGCCGCTAGCGGGAACACCGGGGAGCTGTTTTTT
.	13	TRBV18	TRBJ1-2	.	CASSPPLREGYTF	TGTGCCAGCTCACCCCCCTTGAGGGAAGGCTACACCTTC
TRBD2	15	TRBV5-1	TRBJ2-1	.	CASGLAGGSYNEQFF	TGCGCCAGCGGATTAGCGGGAGGTTCCTACAATGAGCAGTTCTTC
TRBD1	11	TRBV7-6	TRBJ1-2	.	CASSSDRAYTF	TGTGCCAGCAGCTCTGACAGGGCCTACACCTTC
TRBD2	16	TRBV27	TRBJ2-7	.	CASSPSFAGVENEQYF	TGTGCCAGCAGTCCCTCGTTTGCGGGAGTCGAAAACGAGCAGTACTTC
.	12	TRBV6-6	TRBJ1-2	.	CASSSPGYGYTF	TGTGCCAGCAGTTCCCCAGGGTACGGCTACACCTTC
TRBD1	14	TRBV6-6	TRBJ2-1	.	CASSYTGTGVEQFF	TGTGCCAGCAGTTACACGGGGACAGGAGTTGAGCAGTTCTTC
TRBD1	15	TRBV10-3	TRBJ1-2	.	CASQGQGASDYGYTF	TGTGCCAGTCAAGGACAGGGGGCGTCCGACTATGGCTACACCTTC
.	15	TRBV10-3	TRBJ2-3	.	CAISPALGGTDTQYF	TGTGCCATCTCCCCCGCCCTAGGGGGCACAGATACGCAGTATTTT
.	14	TRBV7-2	TRBJ1-1	.	CASRQAGGNTEAFF	TGTGCCAGCCGACAAGCCGGGGGGAACACTGAAGCTTTCTTT
.	13	TRBV24-1	TRBJ1-5	.	CATSAGGNQPQHF	TGTGCCACCTCGGCGGGGGGCAATCAGCCCCAGCATTTT
TRBD2	15	TRBV7-9	TRBJ2-5	.	CASSFQRGRSETQYF	TGTGCCAGCAGCTTTCAGCGGGGTCGGAGTGAGACCCAGTACTTC
.	14	TRBV30	TRBJ1-2	.	CAWSLGGTNYGYTF	TGTGCCTGGAGTCTGGGAGGGACCAACTATGGCTACACCTTC
.	12	TRBV28	TRBJ1-2	once	CASRDSSYGYTF	TGTGCCAGCAGAGACTCCTCCTATGGCTACACCTTC
.	15	TRBV7-9	TRBJ2-2	.	CASSLQGAGSGELFF	TGTGCCAGCAGCCTCCAAGGGGCGGGATCTGGGGAGCTGTTTTTT
TRBD2	15	TRBV7-3	TRBJ2-1	.	CASSLMGLAGDEQFF	TGTGCCAGCAGCTTAATGGGACTAGCGGGAGATGAGCAGTTCTTC
TRBD1	14	TRBV24-1	TRBJ1-2	.	CATSDPGGTRGYTF	TGTGCCACCAGTGATCCAGGGGGGACTCGGGGCTACACCTTC
.	14	TRBV28	TRBJ2-7	.	CASSLATGFYEQYF	TGTGCCAGCAGTTTAGCGACAGGATTTTACGAGCAGTACTTC
.	12	TRBV10-2	TRBJ2-2	.	CASSDRAGELFF	TGCGCCAGCAGTGACAGGGCCGGGGAGCTGTTTTTT
.	15	TRBV6-5	TRBJ2-3	.	CASREANKHTDTQYF	TGTGCCAGCAGGGAGGCAAACAAACACACAGATACGCAGTATTTT
TRBD2	16	TRBV5-1	TRBJ2-5	.	CASSSGTSGYQETQYF	TGCGCCAGCAGCTCTGGGACTAGCGGATACCAAGAGACCCAGTACTTC
.	15	TRBV16	TRBJ1-2	.	CASSQSGTGTYGYTF	TGTGCCAGCAGCCAATCTGGCACAGGGACCTATGGCTACACCTTC
.	14	TRBV11-2	TRBJ1-6	.	CASSFSGRVSPLHF	TGTGCCAGCAGCTTTAGTGGCCGGGTTTCACCCCTCCACTTT
TRBD1	19	TRBV24-1	TRBJ1-5	few	CATSDLRDGTDLSNQPQHF	TGTGCCACCAGTGATCTGAGGGACGGGACAGATCTTAGCAATCAGCCCCAGCATTTT